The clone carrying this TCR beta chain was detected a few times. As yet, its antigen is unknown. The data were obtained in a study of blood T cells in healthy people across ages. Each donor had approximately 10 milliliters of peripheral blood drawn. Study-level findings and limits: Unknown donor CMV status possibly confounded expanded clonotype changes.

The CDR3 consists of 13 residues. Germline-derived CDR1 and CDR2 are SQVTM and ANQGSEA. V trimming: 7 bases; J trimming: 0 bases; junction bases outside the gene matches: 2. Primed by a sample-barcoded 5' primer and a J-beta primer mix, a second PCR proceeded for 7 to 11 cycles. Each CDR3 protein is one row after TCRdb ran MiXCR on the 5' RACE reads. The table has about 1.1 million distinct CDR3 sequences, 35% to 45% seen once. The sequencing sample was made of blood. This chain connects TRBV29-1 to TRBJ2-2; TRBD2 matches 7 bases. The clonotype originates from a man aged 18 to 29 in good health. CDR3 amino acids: CSAGTTNTGELFF. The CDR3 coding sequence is TGCAGCGCTGGGACTACGAACACCGGGGAGCTGTTTTTT.